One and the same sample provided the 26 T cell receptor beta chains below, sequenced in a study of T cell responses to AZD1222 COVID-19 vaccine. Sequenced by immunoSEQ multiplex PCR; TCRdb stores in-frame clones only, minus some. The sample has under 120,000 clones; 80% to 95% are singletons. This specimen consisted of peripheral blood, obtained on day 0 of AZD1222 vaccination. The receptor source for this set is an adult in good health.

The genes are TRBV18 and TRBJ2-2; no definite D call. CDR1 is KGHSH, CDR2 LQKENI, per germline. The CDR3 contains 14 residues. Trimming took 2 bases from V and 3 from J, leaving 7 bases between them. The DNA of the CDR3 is TGTGCCAGCTCACCAGGGGTCGACACCGGGGAGCTGTTTTTT. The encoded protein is CASSPGVDTGELFF.

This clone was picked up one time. The CDR3 DNA reads as TGCGCCAGCAGCTTTGCCGGACGGGGGGCTGAAGCTTTCTTT. Its protein product is CASSFAGRGAEAFF. The chain is built from TRBV5-1 and TRBJ1-1; perhaps TRBD1 as D (5 bases). Germline assignment: CDR1 SGHRS and CDR2 YFSETQ. V lost 2 bases and J lost 6, with 14 bases in between. CDR3 length: 14 residues.

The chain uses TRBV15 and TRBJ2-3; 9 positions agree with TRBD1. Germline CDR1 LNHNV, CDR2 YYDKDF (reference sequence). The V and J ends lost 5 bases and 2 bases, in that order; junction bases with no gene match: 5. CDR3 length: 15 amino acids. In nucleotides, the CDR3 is TGTGCCACCAGCGGACAGGGGCGGTCCACAGATACGCAGTATTTT. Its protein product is CATSGQGRSTDTQYF.

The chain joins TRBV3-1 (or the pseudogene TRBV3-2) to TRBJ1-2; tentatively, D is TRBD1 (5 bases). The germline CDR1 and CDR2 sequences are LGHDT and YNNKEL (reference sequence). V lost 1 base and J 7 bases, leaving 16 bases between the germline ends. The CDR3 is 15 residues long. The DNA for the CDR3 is TGTGCCAGCAGCCAAGGTCGGGGCATCGTGGGTGGCTACACCTTC. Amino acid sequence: CASSQGRGIVGGYTF.

CDR3 bases: TGTGCCAGCAGCTTATGGCTAGTGGCGGACAGTGAGCAGTTCTTC. This encodes CASSLWLVADSEQFF. The J gene is TRBJ2-1, the V gene TRBV7-6, with a weak D call TRBD1 (6 bases). The germline gives CDR1 SGHVS, CDR2 FNYEAQ. Trimming took off 2 bases at V and 9 bases at J, with 17 bases between the two ends. CDR3 length: 15 residues.

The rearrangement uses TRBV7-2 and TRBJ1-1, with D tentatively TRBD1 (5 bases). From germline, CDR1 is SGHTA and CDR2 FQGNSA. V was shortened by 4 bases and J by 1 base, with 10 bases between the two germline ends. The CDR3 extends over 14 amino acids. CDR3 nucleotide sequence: TGTGCCAGCAGCTCGGGACGTTGGAACACTGAAGCTTTCTTT. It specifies CASSSGRWNTEAFF.

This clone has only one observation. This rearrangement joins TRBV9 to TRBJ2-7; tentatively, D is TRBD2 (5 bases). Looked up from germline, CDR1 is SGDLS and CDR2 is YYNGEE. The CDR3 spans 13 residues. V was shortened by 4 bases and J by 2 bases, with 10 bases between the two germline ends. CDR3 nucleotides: TGTGCCAGCAGCCCGGGGATGACCTACGAGCAGTACTTC. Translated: CASSPGMTYEQYF.

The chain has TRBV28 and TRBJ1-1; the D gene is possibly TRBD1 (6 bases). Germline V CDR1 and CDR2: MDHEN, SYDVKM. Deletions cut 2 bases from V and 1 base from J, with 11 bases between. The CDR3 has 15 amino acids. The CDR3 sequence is CASSLTGPTNTEAFF. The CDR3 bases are TGTGCCAGCAGTTTAACAGGGCCAACGAACACTGAAGCTTTCTTT.

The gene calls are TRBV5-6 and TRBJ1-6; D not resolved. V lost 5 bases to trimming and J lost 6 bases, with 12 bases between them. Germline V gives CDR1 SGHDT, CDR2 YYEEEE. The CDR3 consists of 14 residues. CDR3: CASSLSGGNSPLHF. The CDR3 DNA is TGTGCCAGCAGTTTAAGTGGTGGTAATTCACCCCTCCACTTT.

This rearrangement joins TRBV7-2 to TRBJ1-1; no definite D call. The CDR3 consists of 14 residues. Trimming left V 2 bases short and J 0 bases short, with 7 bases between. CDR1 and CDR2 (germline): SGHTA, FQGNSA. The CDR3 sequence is CASSLNLLNTEAFF. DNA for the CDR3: TGTGCCAGCAGCTTAAATCTGCTGAACACTGAAGCTTTCTTT. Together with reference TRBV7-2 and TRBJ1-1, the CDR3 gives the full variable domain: GAGVSQSPSNKVTEKGKDVELRCDPISGHTALYWYRQSLGQGLEFLIYFQGNSAPDKSGLPSDRFSAERTGGSVSTLTIQRTQQEDSAVYLCASSLNLLNTEAFFGQGTRLTVV.

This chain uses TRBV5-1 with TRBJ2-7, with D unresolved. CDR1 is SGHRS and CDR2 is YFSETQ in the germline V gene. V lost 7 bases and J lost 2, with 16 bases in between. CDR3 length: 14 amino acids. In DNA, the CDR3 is TGCGCCAGCTGCCGGGTTCCGGGTCCCTACGAGCAGTACTTC. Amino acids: CASCRVPGPYEQYF.

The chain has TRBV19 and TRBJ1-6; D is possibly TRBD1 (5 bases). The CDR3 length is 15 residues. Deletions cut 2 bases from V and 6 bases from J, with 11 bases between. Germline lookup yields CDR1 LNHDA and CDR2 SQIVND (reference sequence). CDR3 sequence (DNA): TGTGCCAGTAGTATATCGCAGGGATTTAATTCACCCCTCCACTTT. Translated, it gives CASSISQGFNSPLHF.

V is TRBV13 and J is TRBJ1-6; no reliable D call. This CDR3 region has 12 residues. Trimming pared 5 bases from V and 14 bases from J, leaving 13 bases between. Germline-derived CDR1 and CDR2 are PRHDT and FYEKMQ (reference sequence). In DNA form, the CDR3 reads TGTGCCAGCAGCCTTTCCGGTGTAGCCCTCCACTTT. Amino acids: CASSLSGVALHF.

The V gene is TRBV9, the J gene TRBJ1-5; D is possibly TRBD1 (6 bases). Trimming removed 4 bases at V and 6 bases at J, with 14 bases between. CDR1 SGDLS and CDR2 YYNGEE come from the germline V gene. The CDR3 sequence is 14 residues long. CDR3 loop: CASSQNGGRQPQHF. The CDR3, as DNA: TGTGCCAGCAGCCAAAACGGGGGCCGTCAGCCCCAGCATTTT.

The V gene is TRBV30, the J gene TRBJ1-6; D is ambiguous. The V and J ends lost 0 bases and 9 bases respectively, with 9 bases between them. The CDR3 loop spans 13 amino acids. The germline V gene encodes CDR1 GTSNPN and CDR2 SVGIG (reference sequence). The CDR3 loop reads CAWSVQGGSPLHF. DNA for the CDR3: TGTGCCTGGAGTGTACAAGGCGGTTCACCCCTCCACTTT.

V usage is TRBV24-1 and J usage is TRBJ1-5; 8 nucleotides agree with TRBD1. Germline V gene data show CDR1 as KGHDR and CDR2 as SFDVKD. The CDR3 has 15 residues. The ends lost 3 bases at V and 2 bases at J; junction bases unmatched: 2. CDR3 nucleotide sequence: TGTGCCACCAGTGATGCGGACAGGGGCAATCAGCCCCAGCATTTT. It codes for CATSDADRGNQPQHF.

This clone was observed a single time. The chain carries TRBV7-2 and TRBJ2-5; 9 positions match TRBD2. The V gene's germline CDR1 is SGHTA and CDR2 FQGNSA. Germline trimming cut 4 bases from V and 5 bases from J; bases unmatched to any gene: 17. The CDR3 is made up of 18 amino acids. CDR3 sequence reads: CASSSPPGRSGGKETQYF. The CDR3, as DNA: TGTGCCAGCAGCTCCCCTCCCGGTAGGAGCGGGGGGAAGGAGACCCAGTACTTC.

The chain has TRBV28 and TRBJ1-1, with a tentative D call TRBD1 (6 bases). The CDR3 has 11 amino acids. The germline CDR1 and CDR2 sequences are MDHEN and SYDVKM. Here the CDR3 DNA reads TGTGGGGTCCGCAGGGGCACTGAAGCTTTCTTT. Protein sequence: CGVRRGTEAFF. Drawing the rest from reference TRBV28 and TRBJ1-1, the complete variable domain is DVKVTQSSRYLVKRTGEKVFLECVQDMDHENMFWYRQDPGLGLRLIYFSYDVKMKEKGDIPEGYSVSREKKERFSLILESASTNQTSMYLCGVRRGTEAFFGQGTRLTVV.

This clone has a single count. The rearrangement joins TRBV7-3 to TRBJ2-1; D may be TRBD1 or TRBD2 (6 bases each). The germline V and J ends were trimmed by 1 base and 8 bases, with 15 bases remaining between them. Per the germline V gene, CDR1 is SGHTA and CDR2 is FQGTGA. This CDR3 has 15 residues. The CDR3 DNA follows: TGTGCCAGCAGCTTAAATGGTGCGGAGGGGGATGAGCAGTTCTTC. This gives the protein CASSLNGAEGDEQFF.

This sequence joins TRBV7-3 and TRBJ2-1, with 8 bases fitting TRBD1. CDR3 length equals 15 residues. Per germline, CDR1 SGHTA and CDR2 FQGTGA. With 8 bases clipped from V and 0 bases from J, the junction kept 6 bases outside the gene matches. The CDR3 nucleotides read TGTGCCAGCCGGAGGGACAGGTCCTCCTACAATGAGCAGTTCTTC. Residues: CASRRDRSSYNEQFF. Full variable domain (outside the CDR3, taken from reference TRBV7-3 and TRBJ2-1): GAGVSQTPSNKVTEKGKYVELRCDPISGHTALYWYRQSLGQGPEFLIYFQGTGAADDSGLPNDRFFAVRPEGSVSTLKIQRTERGDSAVYLCASRRDRSSYNEQFFGPGTRLTVL.

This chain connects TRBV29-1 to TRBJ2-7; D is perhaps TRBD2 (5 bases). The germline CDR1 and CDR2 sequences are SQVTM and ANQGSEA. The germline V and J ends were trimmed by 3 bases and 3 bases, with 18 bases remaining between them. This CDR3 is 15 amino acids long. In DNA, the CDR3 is TGCAGCGTTGAGGTCGAGGGAACTAGGTACTACGAGCAGTACTTC. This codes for CSVEVEGTRYYEQYF.

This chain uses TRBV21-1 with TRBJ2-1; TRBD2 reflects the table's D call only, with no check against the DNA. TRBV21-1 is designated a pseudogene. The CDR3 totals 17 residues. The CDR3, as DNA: TGTGCCAGCAGCAAAGAAGGGTCCGGGAGGGCCTACAATGAGCAGTTCTTC. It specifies CASSKEGSGRAYNEQFF.

The chain's CDR3 is CASSRQATTGELFF. The CDR3, as DNA: TGTGCCAGCAGTCGACAGGCCACGACCGGGGAGCTGTTTTTT. The chain joins TRBV28 to TRBJ2-2; tentative D call: TRBD1 (6 bases). This CDR3 contains 14 residues. Germline loops: CDR1 MDHEN, CDR2 SYDVKM. Trimming removed 5 bases from V and 5 bases from J, with 12 bases in between.

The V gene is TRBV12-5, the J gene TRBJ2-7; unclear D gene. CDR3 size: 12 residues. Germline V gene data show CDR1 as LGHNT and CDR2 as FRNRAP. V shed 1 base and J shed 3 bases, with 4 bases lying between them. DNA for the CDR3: TGTGCTAGTGGTTTGGCCGACTACGAGCAGTACTTC. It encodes CASGLADYEQYF.

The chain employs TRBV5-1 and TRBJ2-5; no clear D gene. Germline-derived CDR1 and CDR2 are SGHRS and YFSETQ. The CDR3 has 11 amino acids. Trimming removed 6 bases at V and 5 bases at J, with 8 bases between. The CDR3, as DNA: TGCGCCAGCAAAAAACAGGAGACCCAGTACTTC. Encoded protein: CASKKQETQYF.

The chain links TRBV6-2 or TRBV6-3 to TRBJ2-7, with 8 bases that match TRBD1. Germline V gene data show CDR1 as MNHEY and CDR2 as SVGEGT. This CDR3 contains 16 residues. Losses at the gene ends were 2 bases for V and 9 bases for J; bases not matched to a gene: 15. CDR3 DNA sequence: TGTGCCAGCAGTTACGGGAGCAGGGGGCGCCCCGCTTGGCAGTACTTC. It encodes CASSYGSRGRPAWQYF.